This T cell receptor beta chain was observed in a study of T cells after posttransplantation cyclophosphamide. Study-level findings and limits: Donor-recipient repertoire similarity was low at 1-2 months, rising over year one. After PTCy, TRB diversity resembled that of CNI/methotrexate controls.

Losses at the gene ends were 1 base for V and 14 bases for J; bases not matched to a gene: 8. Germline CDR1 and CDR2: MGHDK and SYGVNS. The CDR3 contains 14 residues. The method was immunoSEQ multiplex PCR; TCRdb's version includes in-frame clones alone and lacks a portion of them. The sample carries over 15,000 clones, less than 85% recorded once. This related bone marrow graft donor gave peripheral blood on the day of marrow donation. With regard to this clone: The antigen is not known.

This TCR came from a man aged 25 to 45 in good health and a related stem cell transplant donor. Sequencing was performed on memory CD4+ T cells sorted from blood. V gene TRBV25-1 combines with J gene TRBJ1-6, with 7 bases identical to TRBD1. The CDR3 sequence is CASSESRTGGALHF. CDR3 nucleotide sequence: TGTGCCAGCAGTGAATCCCGGACAGGCGGGGCCCTCCACTTT.